This T cell receptor beta chain stems from a study of cytomegalovirus exposure and HLA in healthy donors. The CDR3 covers 13 residues. The V gene lost 4 bases and the J gene lost 4 bases, with 10 bases spanning the gap. The germline V gene has CDR1 SGHNT and CDR2 YYREEE (reference sequence). PCR was performed using 60 Vbeta and 13 Jbeta primers. TCRdb keeps only in-frame clones here, not all; method: immunoSEQ multiplex PCR. The repertoire consists of over 150,000 clones, with approximately 78% occurring once and the leading ten covering roughly 7.7%. V usage is TRBV5-4 and J usage is TRBJ2-3; possibly TRBD1 for D (6 bases). Sequencing input: PBMCs. The TCR comes from a woman aged 25 to 45 in good health and CMV-seropositive. CDR3 nucleotides: TGTGCCAGCAGCGCCACAGGGCCAGATACGCAGTATTTT. It translates to CASSATGPDTQYF.